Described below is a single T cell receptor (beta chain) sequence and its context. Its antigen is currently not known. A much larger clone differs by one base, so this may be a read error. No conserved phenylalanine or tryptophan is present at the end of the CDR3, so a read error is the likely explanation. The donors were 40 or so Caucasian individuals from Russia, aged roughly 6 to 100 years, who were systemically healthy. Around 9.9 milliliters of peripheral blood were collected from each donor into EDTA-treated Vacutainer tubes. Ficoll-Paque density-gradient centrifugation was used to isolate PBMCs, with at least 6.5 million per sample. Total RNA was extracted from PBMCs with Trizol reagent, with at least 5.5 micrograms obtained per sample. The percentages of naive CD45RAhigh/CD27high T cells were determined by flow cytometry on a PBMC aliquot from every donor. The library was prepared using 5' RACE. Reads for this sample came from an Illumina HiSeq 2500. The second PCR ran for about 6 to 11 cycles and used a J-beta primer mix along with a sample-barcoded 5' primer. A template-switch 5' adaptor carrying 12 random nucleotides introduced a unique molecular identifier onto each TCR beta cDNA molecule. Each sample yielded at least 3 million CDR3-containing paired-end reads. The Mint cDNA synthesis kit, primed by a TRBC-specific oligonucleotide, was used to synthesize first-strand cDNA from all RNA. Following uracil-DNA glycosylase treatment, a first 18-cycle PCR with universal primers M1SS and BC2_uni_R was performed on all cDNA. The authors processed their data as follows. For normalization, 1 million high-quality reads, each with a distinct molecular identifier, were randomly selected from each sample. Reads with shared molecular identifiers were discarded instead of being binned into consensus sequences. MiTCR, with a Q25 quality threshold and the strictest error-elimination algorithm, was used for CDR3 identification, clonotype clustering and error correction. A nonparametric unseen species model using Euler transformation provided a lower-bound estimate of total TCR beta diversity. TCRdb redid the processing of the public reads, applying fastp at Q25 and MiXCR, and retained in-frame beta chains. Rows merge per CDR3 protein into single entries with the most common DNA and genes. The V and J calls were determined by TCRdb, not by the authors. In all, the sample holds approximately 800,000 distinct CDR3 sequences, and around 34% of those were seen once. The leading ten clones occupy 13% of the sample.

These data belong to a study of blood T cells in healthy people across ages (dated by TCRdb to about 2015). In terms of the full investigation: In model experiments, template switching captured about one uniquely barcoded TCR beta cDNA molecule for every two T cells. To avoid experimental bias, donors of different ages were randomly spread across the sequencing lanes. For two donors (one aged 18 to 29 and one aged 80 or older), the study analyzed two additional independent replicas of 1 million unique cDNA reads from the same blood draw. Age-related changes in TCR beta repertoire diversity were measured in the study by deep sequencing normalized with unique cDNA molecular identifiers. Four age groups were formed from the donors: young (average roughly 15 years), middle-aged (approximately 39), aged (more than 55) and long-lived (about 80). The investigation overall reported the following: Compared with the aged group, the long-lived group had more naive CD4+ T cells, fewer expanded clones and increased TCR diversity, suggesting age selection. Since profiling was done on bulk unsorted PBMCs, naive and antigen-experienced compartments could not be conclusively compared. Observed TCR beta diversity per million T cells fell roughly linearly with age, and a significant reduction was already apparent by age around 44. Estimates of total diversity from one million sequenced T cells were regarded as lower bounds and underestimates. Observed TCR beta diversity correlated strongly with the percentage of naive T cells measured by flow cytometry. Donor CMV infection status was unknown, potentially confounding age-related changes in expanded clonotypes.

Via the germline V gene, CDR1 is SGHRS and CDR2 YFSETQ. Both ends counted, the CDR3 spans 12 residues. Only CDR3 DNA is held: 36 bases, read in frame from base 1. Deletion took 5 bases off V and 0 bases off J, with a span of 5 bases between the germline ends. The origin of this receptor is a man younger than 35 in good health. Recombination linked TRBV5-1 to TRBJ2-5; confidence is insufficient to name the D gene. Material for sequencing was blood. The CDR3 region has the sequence CASRVYQETQYS. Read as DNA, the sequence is TGCGCCAGCAGGGTATACCAAGAGACCCAGTACTCC.